A single sample gave rise to the 15 T cell receptor beta chains below, sequenced in a study of cytomegalovirus exposure and HLA in healthy donors. Primers: 60 Vbeta forward and 13 Jbeta reverse. The assay was immunoSEQ multiplex PCR, and TCRdb's table has in-frame clones only and misses some. The sample yields approximately 270,000 clones, under 90% seen once. The specimen was PBMCs. These receptors were obtained from a girl aged 2 to 9 in good health and CMV-seronegative.

The V call is TRBV5-1, the J call TRBJ2-2, with TRBD1 matching 11 bases. The CDR3 length is 15 residues. The J segment lost 7 bases and the V segment lost 6 bases, leaving 8 bases of the junction unmatched. Germline V gene sequence: CDR1 SGHRS, CDR2 YFSETQ. CDR3 residues: CASTGQGAKGGELFF. The CDR3 bases are TGCGCCAGCACCGGACAGGGGGCAAAAGGCGGGGAGCTGTTTTTT.

The chain combines TRBV12-5 with TRBJ2-5; a weak D match, TRBD2 (6 bases). The V end was cut by 6 bases, the J end by 3 bases, with 11 bases between. The germline V gene has CDR1 LGHNT and CDR2 FRNRAP. The CDR3 loop spans 13 amino acids. The CDR3 coding sequence is TGTGCTAGTGGCCCCGGGGGAAAAGAGACCCAGTACTTC. This encodes CASGPGGKETQYF.

The chain employs TRBV28 and TRBJ2-5; no firm D call. The DNA end is a closer match to TRBJ2-7, so the J assignment may be wrong. CDR1 is MDHEN and CDR2 is SYDVKM in the germline V gene. The CDR3 loop spans 15 amino acids. The CDR3 DNA reads as TGTGCCAGCAGTTTAGATTCGCTCATCTCCTACGAGCAGTACTTC. Its protein product is CASSLDSLISYEQYF.

V gene TRBV12-2 combines with J gene TRBJ2-3; the table's D call of TRBD1 was not tested on the DNA. TRBV12-2 is shown as a pseudogene. The CDR3 is made up of 12 amino acids. CDR3 sequence (DNA): TGTGCAAGTCGATTCAGGATAGATACGCAGTATTTT. Translation gives CASRFRIDTQYF.

This clone was seen only once. The chain is built from TRBV11-2 and TRBJ2-3, with 9 bases matching TRBD1. Germline V CDR1 and CDR2: SGHAT, FQNNGV. This CDR3 comprises 16 residues. V gave up 0 bases and J gave up 5 bases; unmatched junction bases: 6. The CDR3 here is CASSLDRRDREDTQYF. CDR3 bases: TGTGCCAGCAGCTTAGATCGGAGGGACAGGGAAGATACGCAGTATTTT.

This clone was found a few times. The chain is built from TRBV27 and TRBJ2-1; D call uncertain. This CDR3 has 12 residues. V lost 8 bases, J lost 7 bases, and 12 bases lay in between. Per germline, CDR1 MNHEY and CDR2 SMNVEV (reference sequence). The CDR3 nucleotides are TGTGCCAGCGGGCCAATCTTAAATGAGCAGTTCTTC. The encoded protein is CASGPILNEQFF.

The chain couples TRBV7-2 to TRBJ2-7, with 8 bases fitting TRBD2. This CDR3 contains 17 residues. Looked up from germline, CDR1 is SGHTA and CDR2 is FQGNSA. V dropped 4 bases and J dropped 4; count of bases not matched to a gene: 15. The CDR3 loop reads CASSSQGLGEGVYEQYF. The DNA of the CDR3 is TGTGCCAGCAGCTCCCAGGGACTAGGGGAAGGAGTGTACGAGCAGTACTTC.

The chain is built from TRBV15 and TRBJ2-2; D is unresolved. The CDR3 runs to 11 residues. CDR1 and CDR2 from the germline V gene are LNHNV and YYDKDF (reference sequence). Trimming shortened V by 9 bases and J by 4 bases, and 6 bases separated the two germline ends. The CDR3 region is CATSLTGELFF. In DNA, the CDR3 is TGTGCCACGAGTCTCACCGGGGAGCTGTTTTTT. The full variable domain, rest sourced from reference TRBV15 and TRBJ2-2, is DAMVIQNPRYQVTQFGKPVTLSCSQTLNHNVMYWYQQKSSQAPKLLFHYYDKDFNNEADTPDNFQSRRPNTSFCFLDIRSPGLGDTAMYLCATSLTGELFFGEGSRLTVL.

The chain's CDR3 is CASSLTGGHVYEQYF. The CDR3, as DNA: TGTGCCAGCAGCCTAACAGGGGGCCATGTATACGAGCAGTACTTC. The V gene is TRBV28, the J gene TRBJ2-7; TRBD1 agrees at 9 bases. Losses at the gene ends were 6 bases for V and 4 bases for J; bases not matched to a gene: 10. Per the germline V gene, CDR1 is MDHEN and CDR2 is SYDVKM. The CDR3 extends over 15 amino acids.

The chain's CDR3 is CASSRTRDSGEQYF. Here the CDR3 DNA reads TGCGCCAGCAGCCGCACCCGGGACTCGGGCGAGCAGTACTTC. The chain joins TRBV4-1 to TRBJ2-5; D is perhaps TRBD2 (6 bases). The J call is uncertain, as TRBJ2-7 better fits the DNA end. The CDR3 is 14 amino acids. From germline, CDR1 is MGHRA and CDR2 YSYEKL.

The chain couples TRBV18 to TRBJ2-7; the D gene is possibly TRBD1 (6 bases). V lost 3 bases and J 0 bases, leaving 12 bases between the germline ends. The CDR3 runs to 15 residues. CDR1 and CDR2 (germline): KGHSH, LQKENI. In DNA form, the CDR3 reads TGTGCCAGCTCACCCCGGGACACGAGCTCCTACGAGCAGTACTTC. As protein: CASSPRDTSSYEQYF. Filled out from reference TRBV18 and TRBJ2-7, the complete variable domain reads NAGVMQNPRHLVRRRGQEARLRCSPMKGHSHVYWYRQLPEEGLKFMVYLQKENIIDESGMPKERFSAEFPKEGPSILRIQQVVRGDSAAYFCASSPRDTSSYEQYFGPGTRLTVT.

The rearrangement joins TRBV6-4 to TRBJ2-5, with no clear D. The tail of the sequence fits TRBJ2-7 better, so the J call may be wrong. Germline assignment: CDR1 MRHNA and CDR2 SNTAGT. The CDR3 is 14 residues long. In DNA, the CDR3 is TGTGCCAGCAGTGATACGTCAGGTCACCCCGAGCAGTACTTC. Translated, it gives CASSDTSGHPEQYF.

CDR3 amino acids: CASQKEAGNDYEQYF. The CDR3 DNA is TGTGCCAGCCAGAAAGAAGCGGGGAATGACTACGAGCAGTACTTC. This chain joins TRBV6-5 and TRBJ2-7, with 7 nucleotides matching TRBD2. The CDR3 consists of 15 residues. Losses at the gene ends were 8 bases for V and 3 bases for J; bases not matched to a gene: 13. Germline CDR1 is MNHEY and CDR2 is SVGAGI.

The V call is TRBV6-5, the J call TRBJ2-1, with TRBD2 identical over 10 bases. This CDR3 is built from 14 residues. Trimming took 6 bases from V and 7 from J; bases not matched to a gene: 6. The germline CDR1 and CDR2 sequences are MNHEY and SVGAGI. CDR3 nucleotide sequence: TGTGCCAGCAGGTCTAGCGGGAGCAGGAATGAGCAGTTCTTC. Translating gives CASRSSGSRNEQFF.

The chain combines TRBV7-2 with TRBJ1-1, with 7 positions matching TRBD1. V shed 2 bases, J shed 1 base, and the junction held 7 bases outside the gene matches. This CDR3 comprises 16 residues. Germline V lookup: CDR1 SGHTA, CDR2 FQGNSA. CDR3 bases: TGTGCCAGCAGCTTAATCTTCAGGGGGGCGAACACTGAAGCTTTCTTT. Translating gives CASSLIFRGANTEAFF.